This TCR beta chain emerged from a study of blood T cell repertoires in COVID-19. Study-wide background: The study drew acute and convalescent COVID-19 samples from the United States, Italy and Spain. Sample material is recorded as cDNA or gDNA derived from T cells, B-cell-depleted T cells, or PBMCs.

Source study methods: Using reference gene primer amplification, nucleated cell counts were estimated. Method: immunoSEQ multiplex PCR; TCRdb's copy keeps in-frame clones and lacks some. That table is the source of V, J and clone size, and D and trimming were worked out from the DNA. The sample shows roughly 90,000 clones, around 90% of them seen only once. The V gene end was trimmed by 0 bases and the J gene end by 12 bases; junction bases not matched to a gene: 11. CDR3 length equals 16 residues. Germline V gene sequence: CDR1 SGHRS, CDR2 YFSETQ. This chain connects TRBV5-1 to TRBJ2-1; 11 bases agree with TRBD2. Sequenced: peripheral blood. This clonotype originated in a man aged 35-49 years with acute or convalescent COVID-19. Here the CDR3 DNA reads TGCGCCAGCAGCTTGGCCATAGGTAGCGGGGGGGAACGGCAGTTCTTC. It yields the protein CASSLAIGSGGERQFF.